This T cell receptor (beta chain) was identified in a study of T cell changes during pregnancy in multiple sclerosis. Germline CDR1 reads SNHLY; CDR2 reads FYNNEI. V was pared by 3 bases and J by 5 bases, with 17 bases between. The CDR3 has 15 residues. TCRdb's table, derived via immunoSEQ multiplex PCR, lists solely in-frame clones and lacks some. The sample has around 92,000 clones, about 94% seen once; the top ten hold almost 1%. The receptor was isolated from a female donor with multiple sclerosis, enrolled in a pregnancy study. The source was peripheral blood, collected after pregnancy. V usage is TRBV2 and J usage is TRBJ2-7; D unresolved. The CDR3 spells CASSDSTTTSHEQYF. CDR3 DNA: TGTGCCAGCAGTGACAGCACTACTACCTCGCACGAGCAGTACTTC.